Each of the 10 T cell receptor beta chains below was sequenced from the same sample in a study of identical twins. TCRdb used MiXCR to reprocess the 5' RACE reads, holding one entry per CDR3 protein. The sample gives hundreds of thousands of distinct CDR3 sequences, 8.6% of which show up once; around 0.95% is in the top ten. These same data were also listed under a study on yellow fever vaccine responses in identical twins.

Sequencing used PBMCs. These receptors originate from a woman between 18 and 29 years old in good health.

V usage is TRBV20-1 and J usage is TRBJ2-3; a possible D gene is TRBD2 (6 bases). CDR1 and CDR2 from the germline V gene are DFQATT and SNEGSKA (reference sequence). Trimming shortened V by 0 bases and J by 6 bases, and 10 bases separated the two germline ends. CDR3 length equals 13 residues. In DNA, the CDR3 is TGCAGTGCTAGAGAGAGGGGACTGGATACGCAGTATTTT. This encodes CSARERGLDTQYF.

This clonotype was recorded a few times. The J gene is TRBJ2-7, the V gene TRBV6-1, with a possible D match to TRBD2 (6 bases). The length of the CDR3 is 14 residues. The germline CDR1 and CDR2 sequences are MNHNS and SASEGT. V was shortened by 5 bases and J by 0 bases, with 11 bases between the two germline ends. CDR3 DNA: TGTGCCAGCAGTACGGGACTCTCCTCCTACGAGCAGTACTTC. The encoded protein is CASSTGLSSYEQYF.

This clonotype was found a few times. The chain combines TRBV4-3 with TRBJ1-1; D gene uncertain. V was cut by 3 bases and J by 4 bases, with 15 bases left in between. The CDR3 is 15 amino acids. The V gene's germline CDR1 is LGHNA and CDR2 YSLEER. The CDR3 bases are TGCGCCAGCAGCCATCCTATGGGGAGTTCCACTGAAGCTTTCTTT. It yields the protein CASSHPMGSSTEAFF.

CDR3 in DNA: TGCAGCGTTGAAGGGGTAGCGGGAGTGAACAATGAGCAGTTCTTC. Protein: CSVEGVAGVNNEQFF. The gene calls are TRBV29-1 and TRBJ2-1, with 9 bases aligning to TRBD2. CDR1 is SQVTM, CDR2 ANQGSEA, per germline. This CDR3 has 15 amino acids. Trimming removed 1 base from V and 5 bases from J; junction bases left unmatched: 6.

The gene calls are TRBV6-2 or TRBV6-3 and TRBJ2-1; tentative D call: TRBD2 (6 bases). CDR3 length equals 15 residues. V was pared by 4 bases and J by 2 bases, with 12 bases between. Germline assignment: CDR1 MNHEY and CDR2 SVGEGT. The CDR3 DNA follows: TGTGCCAGCAGTTCGGGACTCGTGACCTACAATGAGCAGTTCTTC. Amino acid sequence: CASSSGLVTYNEQFF.

This clonotype was counted a few times. CDR3 sequence (DNA): TGTGCCAGCAGTTACCGGACAGGGGGCGAGTACGAGCAGTACTTC. Residues: CASSYRTGGEYEQYF. This chain connects TRBV28 to TRBJ2-7; 11 bases fit TRBD1. The CDR3 contains 15 residues. Germline values: CDR1 MDHEN, CDR2 SYDVKM. J gave up 4 bases and V 4 bases, and 6 bases lay outside the gene matches.

J is TRBJ2-7 and V is TRBV5-6; TRBD2 might be the D (6 bases). Trimming shortened V by 0 bases and J by 0 bases, and 16 bases separated the two germline ends. Germline V gene sequence: CDR1 SGHDT, CDR2 YYEEEE. The CDR3 has 17 amino acids. CDR3 protein: CASSLATREPISYEQYF. The CDR3 nucleotides read TGTGCCAGCAGCTTGGCGACTAGGGAGCCTATCTCCTACGAGCAGTACTTC.

In its sample, this clonotype was seen a few times. The V call is TRBV20-1, the J call TRBJ2-2; possible D gene TRBD2, 6 bases. Germline lookup yields CDR1 DFQATT and CDR2 SNEGSKA (reference sequence). The CDR3 spans 13 residues. Deletions cut 5 bases from V and 6 bases from J, with 13 bases between. The DNA of the CDR3 is TGCAGTGCTGGGAGGTTGGGGCCCGGGGAGCTGTTTTTT. It is translated as CSAGRLGPGELFF.

This clonotype was seen at least ten times. The chain carries TRBV5-1 and TRBJ2-1, with TRBD1 identical over 8 bases. CDR1 and CDR2 (germline): SGHRS, YFSETQ. Trimming removed 4 bases from V and 5 bases from J; junction bases left unmatched: 8. CDR3 length: 15 amino acids. For the CDR3, the DNA is TGCGCCAGCAGCCCAGACAGGGGAATGAACAATGAGCAGTTCTTC. This codes for CASSPDRGMNNEQFF.

This clonotype was seen ten or more times. The chain joins TRBV3-1 to TRBJ2-5, with 8 bases lining up with TRBD1. The CDR3 contains 15 residues. CDR1 is LGHDT and CDR2 is YNNKEL in the germline V gene (reference sequence). V trimming: 2 bases; J trimming: 5 bases; junction bases outside the gene matches: 7. The CDR3 is CASSQTTGDWETQYF. CDR3 DNA sequence: TGTGCCAGCAGCCAAACGACAGGGGATTGGGAGACCCAGTACTTC.